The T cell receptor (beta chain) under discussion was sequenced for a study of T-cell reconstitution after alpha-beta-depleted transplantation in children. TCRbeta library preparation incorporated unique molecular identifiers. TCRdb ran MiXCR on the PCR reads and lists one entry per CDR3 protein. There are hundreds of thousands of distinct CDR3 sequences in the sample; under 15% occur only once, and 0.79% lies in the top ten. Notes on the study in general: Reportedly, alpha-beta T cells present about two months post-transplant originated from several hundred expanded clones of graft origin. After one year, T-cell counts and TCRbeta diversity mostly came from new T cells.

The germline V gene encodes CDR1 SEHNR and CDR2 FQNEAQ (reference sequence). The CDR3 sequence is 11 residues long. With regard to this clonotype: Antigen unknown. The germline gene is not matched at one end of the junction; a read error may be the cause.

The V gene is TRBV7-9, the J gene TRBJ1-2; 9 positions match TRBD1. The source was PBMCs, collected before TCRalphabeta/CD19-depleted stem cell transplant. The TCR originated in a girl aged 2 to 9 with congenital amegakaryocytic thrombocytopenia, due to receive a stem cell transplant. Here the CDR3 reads CASSLSGTGNF. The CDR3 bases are TGTGCCAGCAGCTTATCAGGGACAGGGAATTTC. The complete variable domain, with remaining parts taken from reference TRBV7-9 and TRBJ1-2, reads DTGVSQNPRHKITKRGQNVTFRCDPISEHNRLYWYRQTLGQGPEFLTYFQNEAQLEKSRLLSDRFSAERPKGSFSTLEIQRTEQGDSAMYLCASSLSGTGNFGSGTRLTVV.